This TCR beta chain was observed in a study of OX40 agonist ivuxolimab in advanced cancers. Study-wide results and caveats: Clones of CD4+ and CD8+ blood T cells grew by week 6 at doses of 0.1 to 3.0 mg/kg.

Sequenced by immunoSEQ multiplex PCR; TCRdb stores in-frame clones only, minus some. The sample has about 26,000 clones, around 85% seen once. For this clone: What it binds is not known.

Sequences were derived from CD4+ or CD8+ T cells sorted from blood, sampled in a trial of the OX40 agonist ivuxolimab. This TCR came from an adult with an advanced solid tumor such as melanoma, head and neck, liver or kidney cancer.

In DNA form, the CDR3 reads TGTGCCAGCAGTTCGGGACGGGAAAACATTCAGTACTTC. Its protein is CASSSGRENIQYF. This sequence joins TRBV27 and TRBJ2-4, with D tentatively TRBD1 or TRBD2 (5 bases each). The V end lost 4 bases, the J end lost 5 bases, and 9 bases lay between the germline ends. CDR1 MNHEY and CDR2 SMNVEV come from the germline V gene (reference sequence). The CDR3 spans 13 residues.